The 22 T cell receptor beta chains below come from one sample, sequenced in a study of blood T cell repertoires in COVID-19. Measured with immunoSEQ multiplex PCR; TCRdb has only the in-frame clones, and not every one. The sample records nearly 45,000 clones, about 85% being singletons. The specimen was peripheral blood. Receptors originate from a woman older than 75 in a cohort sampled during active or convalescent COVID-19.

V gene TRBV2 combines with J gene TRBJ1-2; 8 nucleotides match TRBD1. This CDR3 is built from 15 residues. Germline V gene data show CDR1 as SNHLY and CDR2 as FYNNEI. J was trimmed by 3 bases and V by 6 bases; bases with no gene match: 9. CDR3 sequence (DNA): TGTGCCAGCAGCGCTACCGGACAGGGCGACTATGGCTACACCTTC. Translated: CASSATGQGDYGYTF.

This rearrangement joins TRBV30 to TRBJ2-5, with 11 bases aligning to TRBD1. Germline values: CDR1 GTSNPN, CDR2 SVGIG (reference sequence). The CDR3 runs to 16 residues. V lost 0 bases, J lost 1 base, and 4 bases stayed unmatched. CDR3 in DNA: TGTGCCTGGAGTGTACAAGGGACAGGGGGCCAAGAGACCCAGTACTTC. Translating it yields CAWSVQGTGGQETQYF.

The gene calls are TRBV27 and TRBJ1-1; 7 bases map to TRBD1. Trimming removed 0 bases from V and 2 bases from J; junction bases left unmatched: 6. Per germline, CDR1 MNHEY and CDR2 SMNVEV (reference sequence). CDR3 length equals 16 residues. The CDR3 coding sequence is TGTGCCAGCAGTTTATCCCCGACAGGGACCAACACTGAAGCTTTCTTT. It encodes CASSLSPTGTNTEAFF.

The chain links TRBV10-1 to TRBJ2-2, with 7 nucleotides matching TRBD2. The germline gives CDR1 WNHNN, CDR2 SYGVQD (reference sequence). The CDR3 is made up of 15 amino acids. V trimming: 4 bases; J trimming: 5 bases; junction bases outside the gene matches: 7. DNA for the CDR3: TGCGCCAGCAGTGGACCGGGGGGACCGACCGGGGAGCTGTTTTTT. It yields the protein CASSGPGGPTGELFF.

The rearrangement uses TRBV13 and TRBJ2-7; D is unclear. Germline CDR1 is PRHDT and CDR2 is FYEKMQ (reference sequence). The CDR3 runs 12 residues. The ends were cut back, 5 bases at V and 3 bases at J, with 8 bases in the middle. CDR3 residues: CASSRNSYEQYF. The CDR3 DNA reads TGTGCCAGCAGCCGAAACAGCTACGAGCAGTACTTC.

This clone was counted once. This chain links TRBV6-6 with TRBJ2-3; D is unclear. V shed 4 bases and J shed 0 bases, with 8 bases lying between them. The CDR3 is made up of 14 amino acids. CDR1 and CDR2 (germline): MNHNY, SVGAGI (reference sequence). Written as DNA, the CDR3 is TGTGCCAGCAGTTTAACGACTAGCACAGATACGCAGTATTTT. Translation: CASSLTTSTDTQYF.

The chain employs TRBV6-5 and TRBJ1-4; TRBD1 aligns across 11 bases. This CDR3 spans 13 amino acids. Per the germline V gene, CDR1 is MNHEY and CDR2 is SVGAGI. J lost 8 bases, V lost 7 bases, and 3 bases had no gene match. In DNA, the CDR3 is TGTGCCAGCACCTGGGACAGGGGGGAAAAACTGTTTTTT. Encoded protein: CASTWDRGEKLFF.

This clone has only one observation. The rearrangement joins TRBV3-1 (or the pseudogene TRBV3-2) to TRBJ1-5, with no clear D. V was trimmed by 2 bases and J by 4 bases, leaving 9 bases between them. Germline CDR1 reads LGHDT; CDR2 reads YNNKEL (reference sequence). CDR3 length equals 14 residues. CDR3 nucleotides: TGTGCCAGCAGCCAAACCGGGAGGAATCAGCCCCAGCATTTT. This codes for CASSQTGRNQPQHF.

The CDR3 reads CAVGQPGTFYEQYF. The CDR3 DNA is TGTGCCGTCGGACAGCCGGGAACTTTCTACGAGCAGTACTTC. V gene TRBV10-3 combines with J gene TRBJ2-7; weak D call: TRBD1 (6 bases). There are 14 residues in the CDR3. CDR1 and CDR2 (germline): ENHRY, SYGVKD. V shed 11 bases and J shed 3 bases, with 20 bases lying between them.

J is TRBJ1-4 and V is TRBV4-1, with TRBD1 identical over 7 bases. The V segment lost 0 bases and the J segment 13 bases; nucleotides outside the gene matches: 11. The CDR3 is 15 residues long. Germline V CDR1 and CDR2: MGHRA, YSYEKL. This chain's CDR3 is CASSQEKGGGLILFF. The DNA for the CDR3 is TGCGCCAGCAGCCAAGAAAAAGGGGGCGGCTTGATACTGTTTTTT.

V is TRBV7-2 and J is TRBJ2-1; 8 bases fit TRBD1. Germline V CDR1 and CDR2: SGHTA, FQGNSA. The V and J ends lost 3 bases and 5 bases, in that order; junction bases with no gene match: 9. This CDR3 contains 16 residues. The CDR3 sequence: CASSLRQGSGNNEQFF. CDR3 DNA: TGTGCCAGCAGCTTGCGACAGGGGTCGGGAAACAATGAGCAGTTCTTC. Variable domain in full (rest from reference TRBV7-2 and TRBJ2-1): GAGVSQSPSNKVTEKGKDVELRCDPISGHTALYWYRQSLGQGLEFLIYFQGNSAPDKSGLPSDRFSAERTGGSVSTLTIQRTQQEDSAVYLCASSLRQGSGNNEQFFGPGTRLTVL.

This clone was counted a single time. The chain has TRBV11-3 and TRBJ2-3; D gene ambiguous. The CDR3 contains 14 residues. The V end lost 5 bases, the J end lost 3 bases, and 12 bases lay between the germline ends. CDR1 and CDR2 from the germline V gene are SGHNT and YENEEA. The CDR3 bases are TGTGCCAGCAGCACCAGACTCATTACAGATACGCAGTATTTT. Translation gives CASSTRLITDTQYF.

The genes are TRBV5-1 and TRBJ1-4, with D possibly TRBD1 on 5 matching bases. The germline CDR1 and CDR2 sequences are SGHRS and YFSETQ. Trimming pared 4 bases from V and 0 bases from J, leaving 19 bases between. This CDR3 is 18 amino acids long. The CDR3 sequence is CASSIRTGTAATNEKLFF. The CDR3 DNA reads TGCGCCAGCAGCATACGGACCGGGACTGCTGCAACTAATGAAAAACTGTTTTTT.

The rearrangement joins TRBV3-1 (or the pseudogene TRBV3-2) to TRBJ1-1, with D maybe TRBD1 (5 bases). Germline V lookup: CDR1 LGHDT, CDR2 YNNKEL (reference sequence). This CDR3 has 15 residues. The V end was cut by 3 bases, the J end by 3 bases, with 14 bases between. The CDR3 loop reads CASSHRTGGDTEAFF. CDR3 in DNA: TGTGCCAGCAGCCATCGTACAGGCGGGGACACTGAAGCTTTCTTT.

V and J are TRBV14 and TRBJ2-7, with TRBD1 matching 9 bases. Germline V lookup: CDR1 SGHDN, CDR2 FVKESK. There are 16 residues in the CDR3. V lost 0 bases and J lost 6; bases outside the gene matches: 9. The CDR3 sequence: CASSQDRGTGISEQYF. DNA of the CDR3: TGTGCCAGCAGCCAAGATCGGGGGACAGGGATATCCGAGCAGTACTTC. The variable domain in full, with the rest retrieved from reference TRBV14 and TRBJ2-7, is EAGVTQFPSHSVIEKGQTVTLRCDPISGHDNLYWYRRVMGKEIKFLLHFVKESKQDESGMPNNRFLAERTGGTYSTLKVQPAELEDSGVYFCASSQDRGTGISEQYFGPGTRLTVT.

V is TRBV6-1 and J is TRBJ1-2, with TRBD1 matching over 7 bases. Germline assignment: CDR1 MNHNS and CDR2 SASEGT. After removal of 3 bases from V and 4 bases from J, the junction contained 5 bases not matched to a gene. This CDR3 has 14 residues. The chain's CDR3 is CASSEDRHAYGYTF. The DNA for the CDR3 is TGTGCCAGCAGTGAGGACAGGCATGCCTATGGCTACACCTTC.

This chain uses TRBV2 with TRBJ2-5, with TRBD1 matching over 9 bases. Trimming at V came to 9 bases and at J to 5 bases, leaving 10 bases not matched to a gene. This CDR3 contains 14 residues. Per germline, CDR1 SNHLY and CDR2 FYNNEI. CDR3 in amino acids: CARTRTGAGETQYF. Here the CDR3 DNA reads TGTGCCAGAACCCGGACAGGGGCGGGTGAGACCCAGTACTTC.

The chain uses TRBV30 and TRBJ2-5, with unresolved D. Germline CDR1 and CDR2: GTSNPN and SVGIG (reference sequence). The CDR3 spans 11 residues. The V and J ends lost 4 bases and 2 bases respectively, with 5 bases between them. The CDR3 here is CAWTSQETQYF. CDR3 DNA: TGTGCCTGGACCAGTCAAGAGACCCAGTACTTC.

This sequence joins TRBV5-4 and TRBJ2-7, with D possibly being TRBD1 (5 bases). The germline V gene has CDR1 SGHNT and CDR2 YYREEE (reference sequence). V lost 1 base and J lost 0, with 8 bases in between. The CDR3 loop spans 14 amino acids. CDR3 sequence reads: CASSLFRDSYEQYF. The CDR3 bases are TGTGCCAGCAGCTTGTTCAGGGACTCCTACGAGCAGTACTTC.

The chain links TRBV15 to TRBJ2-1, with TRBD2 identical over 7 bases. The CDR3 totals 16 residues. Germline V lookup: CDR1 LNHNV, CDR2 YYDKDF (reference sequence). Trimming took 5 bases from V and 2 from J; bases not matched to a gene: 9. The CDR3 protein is CATSLQPGTTYNEQFF. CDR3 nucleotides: TGTGCCACCAGCCTGCAGCCGGGGACTACCTACAATGAGCAGTTCTTC.

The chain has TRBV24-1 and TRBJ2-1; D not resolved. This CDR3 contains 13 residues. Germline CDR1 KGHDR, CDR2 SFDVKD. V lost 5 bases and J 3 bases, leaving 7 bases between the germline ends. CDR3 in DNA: TGTGCCACCAGTGCGTCTAACTACAATGAGCAGTTCTTC. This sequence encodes CATSASNYNEQFF.

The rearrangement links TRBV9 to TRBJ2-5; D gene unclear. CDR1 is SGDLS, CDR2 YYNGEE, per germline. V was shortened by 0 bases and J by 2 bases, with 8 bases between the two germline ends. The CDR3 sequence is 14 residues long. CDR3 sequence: CASSVDGSQETQYF. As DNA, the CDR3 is TGTGCCAGCAGCGTAGATGGCAGTCAAGAGACCCAGTACTTC.